The rows below give T cell receptor beta chains drawn from one sample of a study of blood T cell repertoires in COVID-19. Produced via immunoSEQ multiplex PCR; TCRdb's table is partial and in-frame only. Of 300,000 to 400,000 clones listed, approximately 87% are singletons. The sequenced sample was PBMCs or T cells enriched from blood (not recorded which). The receptor set was obtained from a woman aged 25 to 39 with acute COVID-19. Each CDR3 is given with its conserved first and last residue. Clone size is shown for a subset of rows, as once, few, many or a class of expanded clone.

v_gene: TRBV12-3/TRBV12-4; j_gene: TRBJ1-1; abundance: NA; CDR3aa: CASSVMNTEAFF
v_gene: TRBV9; j_gene: TRBJ1-6; abundance: NA; CDR3aa: CASSVGRRSNSPLHF
v_gene: TRBV24-1; j_gene: TRBJ2-7; abundance: NA; CDR3aa: CATGGQVQPYEQYF
v_gene: TRBV11-2; j_gene: TRBJ1-6; abundance: few; CDR3aa: CASSAFPDRGNSPLHF
v_gene: TRBV6-5; j_gene: TRBJ1-1; abundance: few; CDR3aa: CASSYSRTGFDTEAFF
v_gene: TRBV21-1; j_gene: TRBJ2-1; abundance: NA; CDR3aa: CASSKEPGHSSYNEQFF
v_gene: TRBV7-9; j_gene: TRBJ1-1; abundance: NA; CDR3aa: CASSRQGMNTEAFF
v_gene: TRBV3-1/TRBV3-2; j_gene: TRBJ2-6; abundance: NA; CDR3aa: CASSQQGSGANVLTF
v_gene: TRBV6-6; j_gene: TRBJ1-2; abundance: NA; CDR3aa: CASSPRTGVHYGYTF
v_gene: TRBV29-1; j_gene: TRBJ1-1; abundance: NA; CDR3aa: CSVEVSAVRVPEAFF
v_gene: TRBV4-1; j_gene: TRBJ2-2; abundance: once; CDR3aa: CASSQQTSGGAGTGELFF
v_gene: TRBV19; j_gene: TRBJ2-5; abundance: NA; CDR3aa: CASTVVAGGQETQYF
v_gene: TRBV27; j_gene: TRBJ2-7; abundance: NA; CDR3aa: CASSLREDRSYEQYF
v_gene: TRBV6-6; j_gene: TRBJ2-3; abundance: once; CDR3aa: CASSYGTGTVQDTQYF
v_gene: TRBV7-2; j_gene: TRBJ1-1; abundance: NA; CDR3aa: CASSVRQGWGTEAFF
v_gene: TRBV2; j_gene: TRBJ2-2; abundance: NA; CDR3aa: CASSDEIAGAVRTGELFF
v_gene: TRBV9; j_gene: TRBJ1-5; abundance: NA; CDR3aa: CASSGTGDPNQPQHF
v_gene: TRBV5-8; j_gene: TRBJ1-3; abundance: NA; CDR3aa: CASRNRFGDTIYF
v_gene: TRBV4-2; j_gene: TRBJ1-5; abundance: NA; CDR3aa: CASSQPGASNQPQHF
v_gene: TRBV24-1; j_gene: TRBJ2-3; abundance: once; CDR3aa: CATSDLRGGTDTQYF
v_gene: TRBV19; j_gene: TRBJ2-3; abundance: NA; CDR3aa: CASGTSGAPGQYF
v_gene: TRBV6-2/TRBV6-3; j_gene: TRBJ1-2; abundance: NA; CDR3aa: CASSYSWDRGLGYTF
v_gene: TRBV7-9; j_gene: TRBJ2-1; abundance: NA; CDR3aa: CASSFDSGTSGAQFF
v_gene: TRBV27; j_gene: TRBJ2-7; abundance: NA; CDR3aa: CASSLTGQGREQYF
v_gene: TRBV6-5; j_gene: TRBJ1-1; abundance: NA; CDR3aa: CASSYSSTAKNTEAFF
v_gene: TRBV18; j_gene: TRBJ1-6; abundance: NA; CDR3aa: CASSPKGTVNSPLHF
v_gene: TRBV10-3; j_gene: TRBJ2-7; abundance: NA; CDR3aa: CAITASGGPSYEQYF
v_gene: TRBV3-1/TRBV3-2; j_gene: TRBJ1-5; abundance: NA; CDR3aa: CASSERGSNQPQHF
v_gene: TRBV11-2; j_gene: TRBJ1-4; abundance: NA; CDR3aa: CASSLQSRGAREKLFF
v_gene: TRBV10-3; j_gene: TRBJ2-7; abundance: NA; CDR3aa: CAIRSGTGEYEQYF
v_gene: TRBV20-1; j_gene: TRBJ1-6; abundance: NA; CDR3aa: CSASTRAGGNSPLHF
v_gene: TRBV15; j_gene: TRBJ2-7; abundance: NA; CDR3aa: CATSGLDRGLDEQYF
v_gene: TRBV3-1/TRBV3-2; j_gene: TRBJ1-2; abundance: NA; CDR3aa: CASSQERGRGYGYTF
v_gene: TRBV11-2; j_gene: TRBJ1-3; abundance: NA; CDR3aa: CASSTGLLGNTIYF
v_gene: TRBV7-2; j_gene: TRBJ1-5; abundance: NA; CDR3aa: CASSLGRNNQPQHF
v_gene: TRBV3-1/TRBV3-2; j_gene: TRBJ1-3; abundance: NA; CDR3aa: CASSNPHSSGNTIYF